Many counts were recorded for the clone carrying this T cell receptor (beta chain). TCRdb reprocessed the 5' RACE reads via MiXCR and lists one record per CDR3 protein. The sample yields around 150,000 distinct CDR3 sequences, about 16% seen once. This entry belongs to a study of CD8 T cells in ankylosing spondylitis. Trimming cost V 4 bases and J 5 bases; bases outside gene matches: 6. This CDR3 has 16 amino acids. V is TRBV12-3 or TRBV12-4 and J is TRBJ2-3, with TRBD2 matching over 13 bases. Sequencing input: blood, either unsorted or a sorted T cell fraction (not recorded which). This sequence originates from a male donor with ankylosing spondylitis or in good health (not recorded which). Written as DNA, the CDR3 is TGTGCCAGCAGTTCCTTGGGACTAGCGGGAAAAGATACGCAGTATTTT. Encoded protein: CASSSLGLAGKDTQYF.